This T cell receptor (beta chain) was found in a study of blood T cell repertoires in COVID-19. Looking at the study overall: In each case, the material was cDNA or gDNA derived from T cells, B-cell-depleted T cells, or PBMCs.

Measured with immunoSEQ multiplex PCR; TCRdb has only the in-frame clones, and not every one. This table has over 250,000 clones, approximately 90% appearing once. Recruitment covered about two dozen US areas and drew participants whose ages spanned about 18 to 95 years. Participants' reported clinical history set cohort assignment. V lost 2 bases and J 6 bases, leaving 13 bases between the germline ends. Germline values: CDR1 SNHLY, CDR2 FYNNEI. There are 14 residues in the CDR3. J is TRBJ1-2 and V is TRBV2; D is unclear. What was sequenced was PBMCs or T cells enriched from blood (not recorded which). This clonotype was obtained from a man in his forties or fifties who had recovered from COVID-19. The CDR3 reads CASSETDVSDGYTF. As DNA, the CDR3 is TGTGCCAGCAGTGAAACAGACGTTAGCGATGGCTACACCTTC.